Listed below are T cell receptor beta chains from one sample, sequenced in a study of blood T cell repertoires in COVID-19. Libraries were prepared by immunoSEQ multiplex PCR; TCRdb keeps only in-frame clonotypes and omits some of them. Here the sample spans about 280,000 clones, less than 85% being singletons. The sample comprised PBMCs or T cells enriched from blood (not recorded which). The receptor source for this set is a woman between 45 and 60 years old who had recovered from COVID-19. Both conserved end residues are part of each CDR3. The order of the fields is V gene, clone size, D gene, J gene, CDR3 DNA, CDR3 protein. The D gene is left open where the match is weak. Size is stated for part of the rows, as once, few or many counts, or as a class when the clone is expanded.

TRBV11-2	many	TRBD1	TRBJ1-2	TGTGCCAGCAGCCCCGTGACAGGGGGTGGCTACACCTTC	CASSPVTGGGYTF
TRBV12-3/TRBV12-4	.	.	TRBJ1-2	TGTGCCAGCAGTTTAGGGGGGCCTGGCTACACCTTC	CASSLGGPGYTF
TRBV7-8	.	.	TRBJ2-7	TGTGCCAGCAGCTTAGGCAGGGATGTCTACGAGCAGTACTTC	CASSLGRDVYEQYF
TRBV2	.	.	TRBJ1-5	TGTGCCAGCAGCCCCAGGGAGGGCAATCAGCCCCAGCATTTT	CASSPREGNQPQHF
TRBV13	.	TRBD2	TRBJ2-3	TGTGCCAGCAGCTCAGCGGGGGGCAACACAGATACGCAGTATTTT	CASSSAGGNTDTQYF
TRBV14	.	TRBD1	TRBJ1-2	TGTGCCAGCAGCCAAGAAGGCGGCAGGGGGCGAGGCTACACCTTC	CASSQEGGRGRGYTF
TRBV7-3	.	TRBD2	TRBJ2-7	TGTGCCAGCAGCCGTAGCGGGGGTGACTACGAGCAGTACTTC	CASSRSGGDYEQYF
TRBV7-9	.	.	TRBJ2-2	TGTGCCAGCAGCTTAGGGCAGGGGAGCGTGTTTTTT	CASSLGQGSVFF
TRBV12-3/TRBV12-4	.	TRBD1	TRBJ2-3	TGTGCCAGCGGTCGACAGGGGTCGGATACGCAGTATTTT	CASGRQGSDTQYF
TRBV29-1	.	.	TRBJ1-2	TGCAGCGTTGATAGGGGGGGAGCTAACTATGGCTACACCTTC	CSVDRGGANYGYTF
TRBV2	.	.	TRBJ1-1	TGTGCCAGCAGGGGGTTAGGGGGTGTTACTGAAGCTTTCTTT	CASRGLGGVTEAFF